This T cell receptor beta chain was captured by sequencing in a study of vaccination and CD4 T cells after COVID-19. Looking at the study overall: With a range of 35 to 161, the median interval from diagnosis to drawing post-COVID samples was less than 130 days.

Cultured CD4+ T-cell DNA underwent Oncomine TCR Beta short-read sequencing. TCRdb re-derived calls from the PCR reads in MiXCR, one entry per CDR3 protein. The repertoire consists of about 20,000 distinct CDR3 sequences, with roughly half occurring once and the leading ten covering roughly a tenth. The CDR3 is made up of 15 amino acids. Germline CDR1 DFQATT, CDR2 SNEGSKA (reference sequence). Treatment defined: roughly ten-day PBMC culture with coronavirus spike peptide pools or control peptides (ViraFEST assay). Via ViraFEST, peptide pools expanded antigen-specific T cells before TCR sequencing. Cultures used 2.1 million or so PBMCs per well, roughly 9.6 IU/ml IL-2 and 8 to 10 ug/ml peptides. This clonotype was observed a handful of times. Its antigen remains unknown. Relative to the germline gene, one junction end is altered; a read error may explain this. Findings of the study overall: A median about 83% of convalescent patients' SARS-CoV-2-reactive clones emerged only after vaccination.

Material: CD4+ T cells from blood, cultured in vitro. The rearrangement joins TRBV20-1 to TRBJ1-2; TRBD1 might be the D (6 bases). The receptor was derived from a human donor who had recovered from COVID-19. The chain's CDR3 is CRATTGSVGNYGYTF. The CDR3 DNA follows: TGCAGGGCTACCACAGGGAGCGTTGGGAACTATGGCTACACCTTC.